The 14 T cell receptor beta chains listed next were all sequenced from one sample in a study of cytotoxic CD8 clonotypes in ibrutinib-treated CLL. Sequenced by immunoSEQ multiplex PCR; TCRdb stores in-frame clones only, minus some. In the table there are roughly 100,000 clones, approximately 82% of which are singletons. The source was PBMCs, collected after 12 months of ibrutinib treatment. These receptors were obtained from a human donor with chronic lymphocytic leukemia.

The V and J genes are TRBV28 and TRBJ1-5; D is undetermined. V was cut by 2 bases and J by 5 bases, with 13 bases left in between. CDR1 and CDR2 from the germline V gene are MDHEN and SYDVKM. The CDR3 is 15 residues long. The CDR3 DNA sequence: TGTGCCAGCAGTTTAGTAGGGCCATCGTATCAGCCCCAGCATTTT. It encodes CASSLVGPSYQPQHF.

The chain couples TRBV4-1 to TRBJ1-2; no definite D call. The CDR3 extends over 15 amino acids. CDR1 and CDR2 from the germline V gene are MGHRA and YSYEKL. The V and J ends lost 2 bases and 8 bases respectively, with 18 bases between them. CDR3 bases: TGCGCCAGCAGCCAATACCTCCGGTCGGTGGACGGCTACACCTTC. Its protein product is CASSQYLRSVDGYTF.

Points on this clone: Within the sample, other DNA sequences also encode this same CDR3. The genes are TRBV5-1 and TRBJ1-1; D is unclear. CDR1 and CDR2 (germline): SGHRS, YFSETQ. The CDR3 is 14 residues long. V was pared by 0 bases and J by 3 bases, with 9 bases between. The CDR3 nucleotides read TGCGCCAGCAGCTTGGTCGGAGCTGACACTGAAGCTTTCTTT. Its translation is CASSLVGADTEAFF. Full variable domain (remainder filled in from reference TRBV5-1 and TRBJ1-1): KAGVTQTPRYLIKTRGQQVTLSCSPISGHRSVSWYQQTPGQGLQFLFEYFSETQRNKGNFPGRFSGRQFSNSRSEMNVSTLELGDSALYLCASSLVGADTEAFFGQGTRLTVV.

The chain joins TRBV7-9 to TRBJ1-2; 8 nucleotides match TRBD1. CDR3 length equals 14 residues. The germline V gene encodes CDR1 SEHNR and CDR2 FQNEAQ (reference sequence). The J segment lost 8 bases and the V segment lost 6 bases, leaving 11 bases of the junction unmatched. The CDR3 region has the DNA TGTGCCAGCAGACCCGGACAGGGAGCAGGGGGCTACACCTTC. Protein: CASRPGQGAGGYTF.

Written as DNA, the CDR3 is TGTGCCAGCAGTTCCGGGACAGGGGATACCGGGGAGCTGTTTTTT. Translation: CASSSGTGDTGELFF. The V gene is TRBV6-6, the J gene TRBJ2-2, with 10 bases matching TRBD1. The CDR3 is 15 amino acids. Germline-derived CDR1 and CDR2 are MNHNY and SVGAGI (reference sequence). V shed 4 bases, J shed 5 bases, and the junction held 4 bases outside the gene matches.

V usage is TRBV25-1 and J usage is TRBJ2-3; D is uncertain. Germline assignment: CDR1 MGHDK and CDR2 SYGVNS. The CDR3 covers 12 residues. V was pared by 7 bases and J by 4 bases, with 9 bases between. CDR3: CASIGNPDTQYF. In DNA form, the CDR3 reads TGTGCCAGCATAGGCAACCCAGATACGCAGTATTTT.

CDR3 in amino acids: CASIPQGANTGELFF. CDR3 coding DNA: TGTGCCAGCATCCCTCAGGGGGCGAACACCGGGGAGCTGTTTTTT. The chain carries TRBV2 and TRBJ2-2, with TRBD1 identical over 7 bases. V lost 7 bases, J lost 0 bases, and 5 bases stayed unmatched. There are 15 residues in the CDR3. Germline values: CDR1 SNHLY, CDR2 FYNNEI.

The CDR3 here is CASSTTTGGSLVPLHF. The CDR3 DNA reads TGTGCCAGCAGCACAACGACAGGGGGCAGTTTGGTACCCCTCCACTTT. The J gene is TRBJ1-6, the V gene TRBV7-9, with 10 bases identical to TRBD1. Per the germline V gene, CDR1 is SEHNR and CDR2 is FQNEAQ (reference sequence). Unmatched junction bases numbered 13, after V lost 5 bases and J lost 12 bases. CDR3 length equals 16 residues.

Points on this clone: The same CDR3 arises from other DNA sequences in this sample as well. The chain couples TRBV20-1 to TRBJ2-7, with D hard to call. V shed 3 bases and J shed 4 bases, with 7 bases lying between them. This CDR3 is built from 11 residues. Germline V gene lookup returns CDR1 DFQATT and CDR2 SNEGSKA (reference sequence). The CDR3, as DNA: TGCAGTGCTAGGCGTGGATACGAGCAGTACTTC. Its translation: CSARRGYEQYF.

The chain employs TRBV7-2 and TRBJ1-3; D may be TRBD1 (6 bases). The length of the CDR3 is 16 residues. Germline CDR1 SGHTA, CDR2 FQGNSA. V lost 5 bases and J lost 4, with 18 bases in between. CDR3 residues: CASSPFQAGEGNTIYF. The CDR3 DNA is TGTGCCAGCAGCCCATTTCAGGCAGGGGAAGGAAACACCATATATTTT.

The chain uses TRBV11-3 and TRBJ2-1; a weak D match, TRBD2 (6 bases). With 5 bases removed from V and 8 bases from J, the gap between germline ends came to 19 bases. Per the germline V gene, CDR1 is SGHNT and CDR2 is YENEEA. The CDR3 has 15 residues. The CDR3 bases are TGTGCCAGCAGCCCCTCCTCGGACGGGGGACATGAGCAGTTCTTC. Translated, it gives CASSPSSDGGHEQFF.

J is TRBJ2-3 and V is TRBV7-2; TRBD1 matches 7 bases. Germline values: CDR1 SGHTA, CDR2 FQGNSA. With 1 base clipped from V and 4 bases from J, the junction kept 8 bases outside the gene matches. The CDR3 loop spans 16 amino acids. The CDR3 sequence: CASSLVGTGVPDTQYF. CDR3 bases: TGTGCCAGCAGCTTAGTAGGTACAGGGGTCCCAGATACGCAGTATTTT.

The chain couples TRBV25-1 to TRBJ1-4; TRBD1 aligns across 7 bases. The V gene's germline CDR1 is MGHDK and CDR2 SYGVNS. The CDR3 length is 14 residues. With V trimmed by 5 bases and J by 3 bases, 3 bases remained unmatched. This CDR3 is CASSTGVPNEKLFF. Written as DNA, the CDR3 is TGTGCCAGCAGTACAGGGGTTCCTAATGAAAAACTGTTTTTT.

In the case of this clone: This specimen includes other DNA sequences encoding the same CDR3. V usage is TRBV18 and J usage is TRBJ2-2; D is ambiguous. Per the germline V gene, CDR1 is KGHSH and CDR2 is LQKENI. Trimming pared 1 base from V and 1 base from J, leaving 7 bases between. The CDR3 totals 15 residues. CDR3 coding DNA: TGTGCCAGCTCACCACTCGGTGAGAACACCGGGGAGCTGTTTTTT. Amino acid sequence: CASSPLGENTGELFF. The variable domain in full, completed from reference TRBV18 and TRBJ2-2, reads NAGVMQNPRHLVRRRGQEARLRCSPMKGHSHVYWYRQLPEEGLKFMVYLQKENIIDESGMPKERFSAEFPKEGPSILRIQQVVRGDSAAYFCASSPLGENTGELFFGEGSRLTVL.